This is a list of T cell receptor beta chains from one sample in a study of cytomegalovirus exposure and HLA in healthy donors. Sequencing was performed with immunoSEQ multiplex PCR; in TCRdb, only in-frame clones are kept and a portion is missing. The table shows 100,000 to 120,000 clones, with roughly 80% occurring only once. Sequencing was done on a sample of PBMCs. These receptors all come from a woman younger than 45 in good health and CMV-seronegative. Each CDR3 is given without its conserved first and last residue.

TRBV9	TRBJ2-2	ASSVVGGNTGELF
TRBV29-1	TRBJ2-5	SVAGTSGPEETQY
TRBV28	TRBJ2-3	ASRSTSGGRTDTQY
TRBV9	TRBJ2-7	ASSVGGDSPWQD
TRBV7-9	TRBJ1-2	ASSFTAQRGVGYT
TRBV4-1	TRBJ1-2	ASSQETGVVGGYT
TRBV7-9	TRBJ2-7	ASSAARTREGRGLRQY
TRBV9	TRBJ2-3	ASSVGLADTDTQY
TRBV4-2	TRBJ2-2	ASSQEQGAMNTGELF
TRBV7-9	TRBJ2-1	ASSQGLDRHEQF
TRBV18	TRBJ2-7	ASSVDYSYEQY
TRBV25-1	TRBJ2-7	ASSDRGYEQY
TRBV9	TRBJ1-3	ASSLGGRNSGNTIY
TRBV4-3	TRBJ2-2	ASSQVAGTPVNTGELF
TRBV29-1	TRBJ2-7	SVPGRGAYEQY
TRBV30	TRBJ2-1	AWKTSGAHNEQF
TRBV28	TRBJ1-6	ASHGDRRSPSLH
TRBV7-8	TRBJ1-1	ASSQSAGSNTEAF
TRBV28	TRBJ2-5	ASSTSGGPETQY
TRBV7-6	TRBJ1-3	ASSPGASGGNTIY
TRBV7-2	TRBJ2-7	ASSLAGGPPPYYEQY
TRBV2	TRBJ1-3	ASSDGSSGNTIY
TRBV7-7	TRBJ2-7	ASSLGAGDEQY
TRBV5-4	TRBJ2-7	ASSFLDRSSYEQY
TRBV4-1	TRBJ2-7	ASSPPGPYEQY
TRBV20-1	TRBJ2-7	SARRRVKQY
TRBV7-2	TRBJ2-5	ASSPRTGPEETQY